This T cell receptor beta chain was identified during a study of blood T cell repertoires in COVID-19 (dated by TCRdb to the early 2020s). Context from the whole study: Collaborator samples came from the United States, Italy and Spain and covered acute and convalescent phases of COVID-19. The prospective study material was composed of cDNA or gDNA derived from T cells, B-cell-depleted T cells, or PBMCs. Deeply sampled blood TCRbeta repertoires from subjects exposed to, actively infected with, or recovered from COVID-19 were included in the dataset. A freely available public database, intended as a resource for researchers studying the immune response to SARS-CoV-2, is where the repertoires were released. Samples came from the ongoing ImmuneRACE study (first 160 participants) plus 1,254 subjects from 6 global collaborators. Nearly every sample came with metadata listing a de-identified subject ID, COVID-19 status, age in years and sex. Where available, HLA class I and class II types were obtained from metadata supplied by the sample provider rather than from assay-based typing.

Reading from cysteine to phenylalanine, the CDR3 counts 14 amino acids. Just CDR3 DNA is preserved here, 42 bases in frame from base 1. Ends trimmed: V by 2 bases, J by 2 bases; bases unmatched to a gene: 4. In the germline V gene, CDR1 corresponds to SGHRS and CDR2 to YFSETQ. The paper's findings and limits, for the study overall: Clinical and demographic metadata were provided uncurated, with the amount varying by source and participant.

This clone has a handful of counts. Its specific antigen is unknown. Per-nucleotide qualities are absent, and no much larger clonotype sits a single base away. A second Seattle source provided samples from volunteer blood donors who had recovered from COVID-19. Whole blood was collected in K2EDTA tubes by collaborating institutions according to the institutions' own protocols. For TCRbeta analysis, collaborators shipped samples as frozen whole blood, isolated PBMCs, or DNA extracted from either of those sample types. TCRbeta CDR3 regions were amplified from genomic DNA using the immunoSEQ Assay, a bias-controlled multiplex PCR. Concerning the study's data processing: The number of nucleated cells in each sample was estimated from the amplification of reference gene primers within the assay. To quantify the absolute abundance of each unique TCRbeta CDR3 rearrangement, sequence reads were collapsed and filtered. Productive Simpson clonality was computed per sample as the square root of Simpson's diversity index over productive rearrangements. Here the immuneACCESS table is served through TCRdb, limited to in-frame sequences with V and J called. Missing clones are a known gap in these copies; in checked studies unresolved V genes cover under half, and the rest lacks a known reason. Clonal size and the V and J genes are those of that table, whereas D and trimming came from the DNA. The sample profile shows 200,000 to 300,000 clones; around 84% of them were found once. The top ten hold less than 2% of the sample.

The sequenced sample was peripheral blood. The chain links TRBV5-1 with TRBJ2-7, with 7 bases in between that match TRBD2. The clonotype was recovered from a woman aged 40 to 50 who had recovered from COVID-19. The CDR3 region: CASSLWEGTYEQYF. The DNA sequence is as follows: TGCGCCAGCAGCTTATGGGAGGGAACCTACGAGCAGTACTTC.